Listed below are T cell receptor beta chains from one sample, sequenced in a study of identical twins. One entry per CDR3 protein, called by TCRdb with MiXCR from the 5' RACE reads. This table has 450,000 to 650,000 distinct CDR3 sequences, around 9.6% appearing once. This sample was also put to use in a study of yellow fever vaccine responses in identical twins.

Sequencing was performed on PBMCs. The receptors stem from a young woman in good health. Both conserved end residues are part of each CDR3. D genes are given only for firm matches. Not every row has a clone size; where given, it reads once, few, many or a size class.

clone size	CDR3 length	D gene	V gene	J gene	CDR3 DNA	CDR3 protein
-	11	-	TRBV24-1	TRBJ1-5	TGTGCCACCAGTGATTCTTACGCCCAGCATTTT	CATSDSYAQHF
few	15	-	TRBV3-1	TRBJ2-2	TGTGCCAGCAGCCGCCTACCGGCGAGGACCGGGGAGCTGTTTTTT	CASSRLPARTGELFF
many	13	-	TRBV3-1	TRBJ1-6	TGTGCCAGCAGCCAACAGGGCGGATCACCCCTCCACTTT	CASSQQGGSPLHF
few	11	-	TRBV19	TRBJ2-1	TGTGCCAGTAGTATCGGTAATGAGCAGTTCTTC	CASSIGNEQFF
-	15	-	TRBV9	TRBJ2-1	TGTGCCAGCAGCGTAACGGACAGCCTCTACAATGAGCAGTTCTTC	CASSVTDSLYNEQFF
-	15	-	TRBV29-1	TRBJ2-7	TGCAGCGTTGAAGGGGAAGGGGACAACTACTACGAGCAGTACTTC	CSVEGEGDNYYEQYF
few	15	TRBD2	TRBV2	TRBJ2-2	TGTGCCAGCATTCCCGCCCTAGCGGGGACCGGGGAGCTGTTTTTT	CASIPALAGTGELFF
-	15	TRBD1	TRBV5-5	TRBJ2-7	TGTGCCACCACAGGTGAGGGACAGTCACCCTACGAGCAGTACTTC	CATTGEGQSPYEQYF
few	18	TRBD1	TRBV7-8	TRBJ2-5	TGTGCCAGCAGCTTCCCAGACAGGGAAGTCGAGGGACAAGAGACCCAGTACTTC	CASSFPDREVEGQETQYF
few	17	-	TRBV6-5	TRBJ2-7	TGTGCCAGCAGTTACTCGAGTCTGGGGCGCCAGGACTACGAGCAGTACTTC	CASSYSSLGRQDYEQYF
few	17	-	TRBV7-2	TRBJ1-2	TGTGCCAGCAGCTTAGCTAGGGGCCAGGGGCTCGACTATGGCTACACCTTC	CASSLARGQGLDYGYTF
-	18	TRBD2	TRBV6-1	TRBJ2-1	TGTGCCAGCAGCAAAGGCCCCAAGCGGGGGAGCTCCTACAATGAGCAGTTCTTC	CASSKGPKRGSSYNEQFF
-	17	TRBD2	TRBV20-1	TRBJ2-7	TGCAGTGCTAGAGATCTGGTCGTGTTAGCGGGGCCCTACGAGCAGTACTTC	CSARDLVVLAGPYEQYF
-	12	-	TRBV20-1	TRBJ2-5	TGCAGTGCTACGATGATAAAAGAGACCCAGTACTTC	CSATMIKETQYF
-	13	-	TRBV12-3/TRBV12-4	TRBJ2-1	TGTGCCAGCAGCCATTATTACGACAATGAGCAGTTCTTC	CASSHYYDNEQFF
-	18	-	TRBV27	TRBJ2-7	TGTGCCAGCATCGCATCTTACCAGGGACTTAAGGCCTTTTACGAGCAGTACTTC	CASIASYQGLKAFYEQYF
few	14	-	TRBV9	TRBJ2-7	TGTGCCAGCAGCGTACGCGCAGGGTACTACGAGCAGTACTTC	CASSVRAGYYEQYF
-	15	TRBD2	TRBV25-1	TRBJ2-1	TGTGCCAGCACCCGCCGAGCGGGAGGGATCAATGAGCAGTTCTTC	CASTRRAGGINEQFF
-	13	-	TRBV11-2	TRBJ1-6	TGTGCCAGCACCTCCGCCCTTAATTCACCCCTCCACTTT	CASTSALNSPLHF
many	14	-	TRBV4-2	TRBJ2-5	TGTGCCAGCAGCCAAGATGGGACTCAAGAGACCCAGTACTTC	CASSQDGTQETQYF
-	16	TRBD2	TRBV27	TRBJ2-1	TGTGCCAGCAGTGGACTAAGACTAGCGGGTTACAATGAGCAGTTCTTC	CASSGLRLAGYNEQFF
many	16	-	TRBV3-1	TRBJ2-2	TGTGCCAGCAGCCGAGCGGTGGCGTGGAACACCGGGGAGCTGTTTTTT	CASSRAVAWNTGELFF
-	14	-	TRBV28	TRBJ2-7	TGTGCCAGCAGTACCCCGGGCTACAGGGACGAGCAGTACTTC	CASSTPGYRDEQYF
once	15	-	TRBV2	TRBJ2-3	TGTGCCAGCAGAGGCCGGGGGCCCGACACAGATACGCAGTATTTT	CASRGRGPDTDTQYF
many	15	TRBD1	TRBV10-3	TRBJ1-2	TGTGCCGCCAGGGACAGGGATGACGGGAGCTATGGCTACACCTTC	CAARDRDDGSYGYTF
-	14	-	TRBV14	TRBJ2-7	TGTGCCAGCAGCCAAACAGGGAGGTTCGACGAGCAGTACTTC	CASSQTGRFDEQYF
few	19	TRBD2	TRBV11-2	TRBJ2-5	TGTGCCAGCAGCTTAGAATGGGCTAGCGGGAGGGCCTTCCAAGAGACCCAGTACTTC	CASSLEWASGRAFQETQYF
-	22	-	TRBV15	TRBJ2-3	TGTGCCACCAGCAGAGATCAATTCCCCCGTAACGGGCCCTCAGCAAGCACAGATACGCAGTATTTT	CATSRDQFPRNGPSASTDTQYF
few	12	-	TRBV20-1	TRBJ2-7	TGCAGTGCTAGTCTTAGGGCATACGAGCAGTACTTC	CSASLRAYEQYF
many	12	-	TRBV12-3/TRBV12-4	TRBJ2-5	TGTGCCAGCAGTTTAGTGCAAGAGACCCAGTACTTC	CASSLVQETQYF
-	14	-	TRBV7-2	TRBJ2-7	TGTGCCAGCAGCTTAGTGCGGGGCGGGTACGAGCAGTACTTC	CASSLVRGGYEQYF
many	14	-	TRBV4-3	TRBJ2-1	TGCGCCAGCAGCCTCGGGAGAGGGGACAATGAGCAGTTCTTC	CASSLGRGDNEQFF
-	13	-	TRBV29-1	TRBJ1-2	TGCAGCGTTGATGGTGGCGGTAACTATGGCTACACCTTC	CSVDGGGNYGYTF
few	18	TRBD2	TRBV20-1	TRBJ2-7	TGCAGTGCTAGAGCCTCGAACCGTCCGGGACTAGCGGCCTACGAGCAGTACTTC	CSARASNRPGLAAYEQYF
-	13	TRBD1	TRBV29-1	TRBJ2-5	TGCAGCGTTGAATCCCAGGGGGAGGAGACCCAGTACTTC	CSVESQGEETQYF
many	16	-	TRBV2	TRBJ2-1	TGTGCCAGCCCCCTGTTAGCGACGGGGACCTCCAATGAGCAGTTCTTC	CASPLLATGTSNEQFF
few	14	-	TRBV7-8	TRBJ2-5	TGTGCCAGCAGCTTAATGACGAAGGGAGAGACCCAGTACTTC	CASSLMTKGETQYF
few	12	TRBD2	TRBV10-3	TRBJ2-7	TGTGCCACGGGTCTAGCGGGCGACGAGCAGTACTTC	CATGLAGDEQYF
-	15	TRBD1	TRBV10-3	TRBJ2-1	TGTGCCATCAGTGAGACAGGGGGCGTCTCCAATGAGCAGTTCTTC	CAISETGGVSNEQFF
few	13	-	TRBV28	TRBJ2-7	TGTGCCAGCACCAGGTGGGGGGTCCACGAGCAGTACTTC	CASTRWGVHEQYF
-	14	-	TRBV6-5	TRBJ1-1	TGTGCCAGCAGTTACTCCAGGGAGGGGACTGAAGCTTTCTTT	CASSYSREGTEAFF
many	15	TRBD1	TRBV27	TRBJ2-7	TGTGCCAGCAGTTTAAAAGACAGGGGTCTTCACGAGCAGTACTTC	CASSLKDRGLHEQYF